Shown below are 8 T cell receptor beta chains from a single sample sequenced in a study of graft-versus-host responses after intestinal transplantation. These receptors have no identified antigens. Produced via immunoSEQ multiplex PCR; TCRdb's table is partial and in-frame only. The data show around 70,000 clones, more than 70% seen once. The specimen comprised unstimulated CD8+ T cells sorted from spleen or lymph node cells, sampled before intestinal transplant. These receptors all come from a human donor who received an intestinal transplant.

The chain links TRBV15 to TRBJ2-2; D possibly corresponds to TRBD1 (5 bases). V dropped 0 bases and J dropped 3 bases, with 20 bases sitting between them. This CDR3 spans 19 amino acids. The germline V gene has CDR1 LNHNV and CDR2 YYDKDF (reference sequence). The CDR3 reads CATSREAREGEGDTGELFF. CDR3 coding DNA: TGTGCCACCAGCAGAGAGGCTAGAGAAGGGGAAGGGGACACCGGGGAGCTGTTTTTT.

The chain couples TRBV5-1 to TRBJ1-4, with TRBD1 matching over 7 bases. The V segment lost 0 bases and the J segment 5 bases; nucleotides outside the gene matches: 7. Germline-derived CDR1 and CDR2 are SGHRS and YFSETQ. The CDR3 is 16 amino acids. The CDR3 coding sequence is TGCGCCAGCAGCTTGGAACGATGGGACAGAAATGAAAAACTGTTTTTT. The encoded protein is CASSLERWDRNEKLFF.

This clone was observed a few times. The genes are TRBV5-4 and TRBJ2-7; 7 bases map to TRBD1. Trimming took 3 bases from V and 6 from J; bases not matched to a gene: 15. There are 16 residues in the CDR3. The germline gives CDR1 SGHNT, CDR2 YYREEE (reference sequence). The CDR3, as DNA: TGTGCCAGCAGCTGGTACACAGGGGCTCGGGTAAGCGAGCAGTACTTC. Residues: CASSWYTGARVSEQYF. The whole variable domain, filled in from reference TRBV5-4 and TRBJ2-7, reads ETGVTQSPTHLIKTRGQQVTLRCSSQSGHNTVSWYQQALGQGPQFIFQYYREEENGRGNFPPRFSGLQFPNYSSELNVNALELDDSALYLCASSWYTGARVSEQYFGPGTRLTVT.

CDR3 bases: TGTGCCAGCTCCTTCATAGCGGGCTCTGGGGCAGATACGCAGTATTTT. It specifies CASSFIAGSGADTQYF. The chain recombines TRBV27 with TRBJ2-3; 7 positions match TRBD2. This CDR3 region has 16 residues. After removal of 8 bases from V and 4 bases from J, the junction contained 15 bases not matched to a gene. Per germline, CDR1 MNHEY and CDR2 SMNVEV (reference sequence).

J is TRBJ1-6 and V is TRBV5-1; 7 bases line up with TRBD1. Losses at the gene ends were 4 bases for V and 10 bases for J; bases not matched to a gene: 11. Germline V gives CDR1 SGHRS, CDR2 YFSETQ. The CDR3 spans 15 residues. CDR3 coding DNA: TGCGCCAGCAGCAGGACAGGTTCCCCGGGATCACCCCTCCACTTT. Protein sequence: CASSRTGSPGSPLHF.

This chain uses TRBV28 with TRBJ2-5; tentatively, D is TRBD1 (6 bases). This CDR3 is built from 15 residues. CDR1 is MDHEN and CDR2 is SYDVKM in the germline V gene. Trimming left V 5 bases short and J 4 bases short, with 17 bases between. The CDR3 DNA sequence: TGTGCCAGCAGTGCCTGGTACAGGGATATAGAGACCCAGTACTTC. Protein sequence: CASSAWYRDIETQYF.

V usage is TRBV19 and J usage is TRBJ2-3; 11 bases are shared with TRBD1. V shed 6 bases and J 5 bases; nucleotides not matched to a gene: 7. The CDR3 is 15 amino acids. The V gene's germline CDR1 is LNHDA and CDR2 SQIVND (reference sequence). CDR3 sequence: CASSLSGTGGDTQYF. DNA for the CDR3: TGTGCCAGTAGCCTCTCCGGGACAGGGGGAGATACGCAGTATTTT.

The chain has TRBV2 and TRBJ2-1; TRBD2 agrees at 7 bases. The CDR3 extends over 15 amino acids. The J segment lost 6 bases and the V segment lost 0 bases, leaving 5 bases of the junction unmatched. Per the germline V gene, CDR1 is SNHLY and CDR2 is FYNNEI. In nucleotides, the CDR3 is TGTGCCAGCAGTGAAGCGCTTGGGGGGGGCAATGAGCAGTTCTTC. This codes for CASSEALGGGNEQFF.